This TCR beta chain was observed in a study of prognosis after radiotherapy for stage I lung cancer. Overall study: It was SBRT that served as radiotherapy, in 3 to 5 fractions with a biologically effective dose of at least 100 Gy. General observations from the study: In patients who developed distant metastases, Shannon entropy measured after stereotactic body radiation therapy was lower, and baseline Shannon entropy was not associated with metastases.

In regard to this clonotype: The target antigen is unknown. This likely stems from a read error, as it lies one base from a far larger clone.

V shed 7 bases and J 0 bases; nucleotides not matched to a gene: 5. The CDR3 has 15 residues. Germline V gene lookup returns CDR1 MNHGY and CDR2 SAAAGT. Two rounds of multiplex PCR amplified TCR beta CDR3 from genomic DNA. The use of primers specific to each TRBV and TRBJ gene characterized first-round PCR. TCRdb called the multiplex PCR reads again in MiXCR, with one record for every CDR3 protein. The data show about 28,000 distinct CDR3 sequences, around 30% seen once. Investigators drew six milliliters of peripheral blood at each of two time points. This clonotype was sampled from a donor at least 50 years old with non-small cell lung cancer. Sequencing used PBMCs, obtained before or after stereotactic body radiation therapy (not recorded which). V is TRBV6-8 and J is TRBJ1-3; 8 bases fit TRBD1. CDR3 nucleotide sequence: TGTGCCAGCATGGGGGACAGGAGCTCTGGAAACACCATATATTTT. The encoded protein is CASMGDRSSGNTIYF.